Each of the 27 T cell receptor beta chains below was sequenced from the same sample in a study of post-analysis software for immune sequencing data. General study points: Five TRBV segments, including TRBV5-6, TRBV5-1 and TRBV20-1, were more frequent in patients than controls.

No antigen is known for these receptors. The authors incorporated unique molecular identifiers into the TCR beta cDNA libraries. TCRdb re-derived calls from the PCR reads in MiXCR, one entry per CDR3 protein. Of 750,000 to 950,000 distinct CDR3 sequences in the sample, approximately 53% were seen once. Sequencing was done on a sample of blood. These receptors all stem from a girl aged 10-17 years with multiple sclerosis.

This clonotype was detected a few times. The chain employs TRBV20-1 and TRBJ2-3; D gene uncertain. The germline CDR1 and CDR2 sequences are DFQATT and SNEGSKA (reference sequence). V gave up 3 bases and J gave up 6 bases, with 13 bases separating them. CDR3 length: 13 amino acids. This CDR3 reads CSASTRLGDTQYF. The CDR3 DNA reads TGCAGTGCTAGCACCAGGCTTGGGGATACGCAGTATTTT.

This clonotype was seen once. One end of the junction varies from germline; a read error may be responsible. This chain connects TRBV12-5 to TRBJ2-6; D remains unclear. The CDR3 has 16 amino acids. Germline CDR1 LGHNT, CDR2 FRNRAP. The CDR3 region has the DNA TGTGCTAGTGGTTTGGCCGGCGGTGGTGGGACCAACGTCCTGACTTTC. It codes for CASGLAGGGGTNVLTF.

The chain couples TRBV20-1 to TRBJ1-2; D not certain. V was clipped by 6 bases and J by 0 bases, with 20 bases between them. Germline V CDR1 and CDR2: DFQATT, SNEGSKA (reference sequence). The CDR3 totals 16 residues. CDR3 residues: CSARPTARVANYGYTF. The DNA of the CDR3 is TGCAGTGCCCGACCGACCGCACGGGTAGCTAACTATGGCTACACCTTC.

This clonotype has only a few counts. The V gene is TRBV20-1, the J gene TRBJ2-1; 7 bases are shared with TRBD1. Trimming removed 3 bases from V and 4 bases from J; junction bases left unmatched: 6. The CDR3 has 14 residues. Germline V gene data show CDR1 as DFQATT and CDR2 as SNEGSKA (reference sequence). CDR3 protein: CSASLGQEYNEQFF. The CDR3, as DNA: TGCAGTGCTAGTCTTGGACAGGAGTACAATGAGCAGTTCTTC.

This clonotype was observed a few times. The genes are TRBV10-3 and TRBJ2-7; D gene uncertain. The CDR3 length is 15 residues. The germline V gene encodes CDR1 ENHRY and CDR2 SYGVKD. V lost 7 bases to trimming and J lost 0 bases, with 16 bases between them. CDR3 amino acids: CAIKRSIILSYEQYF. The CDR3 coding sequence is TGTGCCATCAAGAGGAGCATCATCCTCTCCTACGAGCAGTACTTC.

This clonotype was recorded a few times. The gene calls are TRBV12-3 or TRBV12-4 and TRBJ2-7; TRBD2 agrees at 13 bases. The ends lost 4 bases at V and 4 bases at J; junction bases unmatched: 16. The length of the CDR3 is 19 residues. Here the CDR3 DNA reads TGTGCCAGCAGTTCCGCTCGAACTAGCGGGAGGGCCGGTTATTACGAGCAGTACTTC. This gives the protein CASSSARTSGRAGYYEQYF.

The V and J genes are TRBV7-3 and TRBJ1-1; possible D gene TRBD1, 6 bases. The CDR3 spans 16 residues. The germline gives CDR1 SGHTA, CDR2 FQGTGA. The germline V and J ends were trimmed by 0 bases and 0 bases, with 11 bases remaining between them. CDR3 amino acids: CASSLTGAGLNTEAFF. The CDR3 nucleotides read TGTGCCAGCAGCTTAACGGGGGCAGGGTTGAACACTGAAGCTTTCTTT.

The rearrangement joins TRBV11-1 to TRBJ2-1, with 15 bases that match TRBD2. CDR1 SGHAT and CDR2 FQDESV come from the germline V gene (reference sequence). The CDR3 loop spans 22 amino acids. V lost 0 bases, J lost 1 base, and 13 bases stayed unmatched. This CDR3 reads CASSLAHRTSGRAVPSYNEQFF. For the CDR3, the DNA is TGTGCCAGCAGCTTAGCCCACCGGACTAGCGGGAGGGCCGTCCCGTCCTACAATGAGCAGTTCTTC.

This clonotype was counted only a few times. V gene TRBV12-3 or TRBV12-4 combines with J gene TRBJ2-3; D is unresolved. Trimming shortened V by 6 bases and J by 2 bases, and 15 bases separated the two germline ends. This CDR3 contains 15 residues. The DNA for the CDR3 is TGTGCCAGCAGCCCCTGGGATAGAACCACAGATACGCAGTATTTT. This codes for CASSPWDRTTDTQYF.

The rearrangement links TRBV20-1 to TRBJ2-1; D may be TRBD1 (6 bases). The V gene lost 2 bases and the J gene lost 1 base, with 15 bases spanning the gap. The CDR3 is made up of 16 amino acids. Germline V CDR1 and CDR2: DFQATT, SNEGSKA (reference sequence). This CDR3 is CSARHKTGDSYNEQFF. CDR3 sequence (DNA): TGCAGTGCTAGACACAAGACAGGAGATTCCTACAATGAGCAGTTCTTC.

Regarding this clonotype: The junction differs from germline at one of its ends, possibly a read error. The J gene is TRBJ2-7, the V gene TRBV3-1; TRBD2 matches at 9 bases. The J call may be faulty, since TRBJ2-5 better matches the DNA end. In germline, CDR1 is LGHDT, CDR2 YNNKEL (reference sequence). The CDR3 runs 16 residues. The CDR3 coding sequence is TGTGCCAGCAGCCAAGATGGGACTAGCCCCCAAGGGACCCAGTACTTC. Translating it yields CASSQDGTSPQGTQYF.

This clonotype was observed a handful of times. The genes are TRBV5-1 and TRBJ2-7, with TRBD2 matching 7 bases. The CDR3 is 14 amino acids. Germline CDR1 and CDR2: SGHRS and YFSETQ. Trimming removed 4 bases from V and 6 bases from J; junction bases left unmatched: 10. CDR3 nucleotide sequence: TGCGCCAGCAGCCCGGGAGGTCCTCCAGTCGAGCAGTACTTC. Translating it yields CASSPGGPPVEQYF.

This clonotype has a handful of counts. V is TRBV5-1 and J is TRBJ2-7, with 8 positions matching TRBD2. This CDR3 comprises 13 residues. Germline values: CDR1 SGHRS, CDR2 YFSETQ. V gave up 4 bases and J gave up 6 bases; unmatched junction bases: 6. DNA of the CDR3: TGCGCCAGCAGCGTCTCCGGGGGGGTCGAGCAGTACTTC. It translates to CASSVSGGVEQYF.

This clonotype was recorded a few times. The V call is TRBV7-2, the J call TRBJ2-7, with 7 bases aligning to TRBD1. CDR1 is SGHTA, CDR2 FQGNSA, per germline. The CDR3 loop spans 13 amino acids. Trimming removed 3 bases from V and 6 bases from J; junction bases left unmatched: 5. The CDR3: CASSFRTGGEQYF. CDR3 nucleotide sequence: TGTGCCAGCAGCTTCCGGACAGGCGGCGAGCAGTACTTC.

This clonotype was counted once. The chain employs TRBV6-2 or TRBV6-3 and TRBJ2-1; 16 bases match TRBD2. CDR3 length: 20 amino acids. J was trimmed by 9 bases and V by 2 bases; bases with no gene match: 16. Germline CDR1 is MNHEY and CDR2 is SVGEGT. CDR3 protein: CASSYPVGLAGGPGDSEQFF. The CDR3 DNA reads TGTGCCAGCAGTTACCCCGTGGGACTAGCGGGAGGGCCGGGAGATAGTGAGCAGTTCTTC.

The V gene is TRBV7-3, the J gene TRBJ2-1; 7 bases line up with TRBD1. The germline V gene has CDR1 SGHTA and CDR2 FQGTGA. V was clipped by 5 bases and J by 9 bases; unmatched bases: 7. CDR3 length: 13 residues. DNA of the CDR3: TGTGCCAGCAGCCAGGGGGTGGGGACTGAGCAGTTCTTC. This translates into CASSQGVGTEQFF.

This clonotype was counted ten times or more. The V call is TRBV4-2, the J call TRBJ2-7; TRBD2 aligns across 14 bases. Trimming took 0 bases from V and 0 from J; bases not matched to a gene: 4. CDR1 and CDR2 (germline): LGHNA, YNFKEQ. The CDR3 runs to 18 residues. The CDR3 DNA is TGTGCCAGCAGCCAAGATATGGGACTAGCGGGAGTCTCCTACGAGCAGTACTTC. Amino acids: CASSQDMGLAGVSYEQYF.

V usage is TRBV30 and J usage is TRBJ2-5, with a tentative D call TRBD1 (5 bases). The end of the DNA is better explained by TRBJ2-7, so the J call may be wrong. The germline V gene has CDR1 GTSNPN and CDR2 SVGIG (reference sequence). This CDR3 comprises 11 residues. The CDR3 spells CAWSQGYEQYF. DNA for the CDR3: TGTGCCTGGAGTCAGGGCTACGAGCAGTACTTC.

This clonotype was counted a single time. The chain links TRBV5-1 to TRBJ1-2; D remains ambiguous. CDR3 length equals 15 residues. CDR1 and CDR2 from the germline V gene are SGHRS and YFSETQ. With 0 bases removed from V and 7 bases from J, the gap between germline ends came to 16 bases. The CDR3: CASSLAWAGGAGYTF. The CDR3 region has the DNA TGCGCCAGCAGCTTGGCCTGGGCAGGCGGAGCTGGCTACACCTTC.

The rearrangement uses TRBV6-6 and TRBJ1-5, with a tentative D call TRBD1 (6 bases). V lost 7 bases, J lost 2 bases, and 18 bases lay in between. CDR1 and CDR2 from the germline V gene are MNHNY and SVGAGI (reference sequence). The CDR3 is 16 amino acids. The CDR3 loop reads CASTRGGAIGNQPQHF. In nucleotides, the CDR3 is TGTGCCAGCACCCGAGGGGGGGCGATTGGCAATCAGCCCCAGCATTTT.

The chain has TRBV7-6 and TRBJ2-1, with D tentatively TRBD2 (6 bases). The CDR3 runs 15 residues. V gave up 1 base and J gave up 6 bases, with 13 bases separating them. Germline CDR1 reads SGHVS; CDR2 reads FNYEAQ. CDR3: CASSLVRRGGNEQFF. CDR3 DNA sequence: TGTGCCAGCAGCTTAGTGAGGCGGGGTGGCAATGAGCAGTTCTTC.

This clonotype was recorded a few times. The chain has TRBV6-6 and TRBJ2-7; TRBD2 matches at 7 bases. With 0 bases clipped from V and 3 bases from J, the junction kept 8 bases outside the gene matches. The CDR3 covers 16 residues. CDR1 MNHNY and CDR2 SVGAGI come from the germline V gene (reference sequence). In DNA, the CDR3 is TGTGCCAGCAGTTACTCGGGAGGGTTCTCGAGCTACGAGCAGTACTTC. This encodes CASSYSGGFSSYEQYF.

The chain joins TRBV5-1 to TRBJ2-1; a weak D match, TRBD2 (5 bases). The V gene's germline CDR1 is SGHRS and CDR2 YFSETQ. This CDR3 has 16 residues. The germline V and J ends were trimmed by 0 bases and 5 bases, with 15 bases remaining between them. The CDR3 sequence: CASSLVPSGPNNEQFF. Here the CDR3 DNA reads TGCGCCAGCAGCTTGGTACCCAGCGGCCCCAACAATGAGCAGTTCTTC.

This clonotype has a handful of counts. V and J are TRBV5-1 and TRBJ2-1, with 11 bases that match TRBD2. V dropped 0 bases and J dropped 6; count of bases not matched to a gene: 5. Germline assignment: CDR1 SGHRS and CDR2 YFSETQ. CDR3 size: 16 residues. This CDR3 is CASSLVAGGIRNEQFF. The DNA for the CDR3 is TGCGCCAGCAGCTTGGTAGCGGGAGGGATACGCAATGAGCAGTTCTTC.

CDR3 residues: CASSQDVRGLYF. The CDR3 bases are TGTGCCAGCAGCCAAGATGTCAGGGGACTGTACTTC. The rearrangement uses TRBV3-1 and TRBJ2-7; D is tentatively TRBD1 or TRBD2 (6 bases each). With 0 bases removed from V and 12 bases from J, the gap between germline ends came to 12 bases. Germline V gene lookup returns CDR1 LGHDT and CDR2 YNNKEL (reference sequence). This CDR3 has 12 amino acids.

The chain is built from TRBV29-1 and TRBJ2-1; 11 bases align to TRBD2. Per the germline V gene, CDR1 is SQVTM and CDR2 is ANQGSEA. The CDR3 length is 15 residues. V dropped 2 bases and J dropped 6; count of bases not matched to a gene: 6. As DNA, the CDR3 is TGCAGCGTTGAATTAGGGACTAGCGGTGTCAATGAGCAGTTCTTC. Translated: CSVELGTSGVNEQFF.

This clonotype was counted between two and nine times. The V gene is TRBV7-9, the J gene TRBJ1-2; the D is unclear. The germline V and J ends were trimmed by 1 base and 4 bases, with 10 bases remaining between them. Germline CDR1 SEHNR, CDR2 FQNEAQ (reference sequence). The CDR3 totals 14 residues. CDR3 in amino acids: CASSLGGISYGYTF. The CDR3 DNA reads as TGTGCCAGCAGCTTAGGAGGAATCTCCTATGGCTACACCTTC.